Listed here are 12 T cell receptor beta chains from one sample, sequenced in a study of identical twins. TCRdb re-called the 5' RACE reads with MiXCR, one entry per CDR3 protein. The sample includes 200,000 to 300,000 distinct CDR3 sequences, roughly an eighth of them seen just once. The same data also contributed to another study, on yellow fever vaccine responses in identical twins.

The specimen sequenced was memory (CD45RO+) T cells sorted from blood. Receptors originate from a woman aged 18-29 years in good health.

This chain uses TRBV12-3 or TRBV12-4 with TRBJ2-7, with unresolved D. The CDR3 consists of 14 residues. Trimming removed 1 base from V and 3 bases from J, with 10 bases in between. CDR3 DNA sequence: TGTGCCAGCAGTTTAGGTGGAGAGAACTACGAGCAGTACTTC. This translates into CASSLGGENYEQYF.

V gene TRBV25-1 combines with J gene TRBJ2-7; the D gene is possibly TRBD1 (7 bases). With 4 bases removed from V and 0 bases from J, the gap between germline ends came to 13 bases. The CDR3 is 15 residues long. Germline V gene sequence: CDR1 MGHDK, CDR2 SYGVNS. CDR3: CASSARQGLSYEQYF. The CDR3 DNA reads as TGTGCCAGCAGTGCCCGACAGGGACTCTCCTACGAGCAGTACTTC.

This clonotype was detected a few times. The chain couples TRBV5-1 to TRBJ2-2; 11 bases align to TRBD1. J was trimmed by 3 bases and V by 5 bases; bases with no gene match: 3. Germline loops: CDR1 SGHRS, CDR2 YFSETQ. The CDR3 consists of 15 residues. The CDR3, as DNA: TGCGCCAGCAGGACGGGACAGGGGGACACCGGGGAGCTGTTTTTT. Its translation: CASRTGQGDTGELFF.

V and J are TRBV28 and TRBJ2-2; the match to TRBD2 covers 10 bases. Germline V gene sequence: CDR1 MDHEN, CDR2 SYDVKM. Germline trimming cut 3 bases from V and 2 bases from J; bases unmatched to any gene: 6. This CDR3 contains 17 residues. Here the CDR3 reads CASSFLAGAPNTGELFF. CDR3 DNA sequence: TGTGCCAGCAGTTTTCTAGCGGGGGCCCCAAACACCGGGGAGCTGTTTTTT.

This chain uses TRBV4-3 with TRBJ2-5; 11 bases are shared with TRBD2. J lost 4 bases, V lost 6 bases, and 4 bases had no gene match. Germline loops: CDR1 LGHNA, CDR2 YSLEER. The CDR3 consists of 14 residues. CDR3 loop: CASSYGLAGETQYF. CDR3 nucleotide sequence: TGCGCCAGCAGTTACGGACTAGCGGGAGAGACCCAGTACTTC.

This clonotype was found a few times. The rearrangement uses TRBV24-1 and TRBJ2-3; 12 bases are a match to TRBD2. The junction had 4 bases not matched to a gene; V was cut back by 4 bases and J by 3 bases. The germline gives CDR1 KGHDR, CDR2 SFDVKD. The CDR3 covers 16 residues. CDR3 in amino acids: CATSDWTSGATDTQYF. CDR3 DNA: TGTGCCACCAGTGACTGGACTAGCGGGGCGACAGATACGCAGTATTTT.

J is TRBJ2-3 and V is TRBV6-5; 12 bases are a match to TRBD2. V was pared by 2 bases and J by 0 bases, with 0 bases of the junction left unmatched. Germline lookup yields CDR1 MNHEY and CDR2 SVGAGI. This CDR3 has 16 amino acids. CDR3 sequence (DNA): TGTGCCAGCAGTTACGGGACTAGCGGGAGCACAGATACGCAGTATTTT. As protein: CASSYGTSGSTDTQYF.

This clonotype was detected many times. The V and J genes are TRBV28 and TRBJ2-1; TRBD2 aligns across 7 bases. V was pared by 8 bases and J by 0 bases, with 16 bases of the junction left unmatched. The germline CDR1 and CDR2 sequences are MDHEN and SYDVKM. The length of the CDR3 is 18 residues. The CDR3 sequence is CASWGDYPKPFSYNEQFF. CDR3 bases: TGTGCCAGCTGGGGGGACTACCCCAAGCCGTTCTCCTACAATGAGCAGTTCTTC.

In this sample, this clonotype turned up many times. The chain employs TRBV7-2 and TRBJ2-2; no firm D call. Germline V gene lookup returns CDR1 SGHTA and CDR2 FQGNSA. The V gene lost 0 bases and the J gene lost 4 bases, with 9 bases spanning the gap. The CDR3 contains 15 residues. CDR3 amino acids: CASSLAAAGTGELFF. The CDR3 DNA reads as TGTGCCAGCAGCTTAGCCGCTGCTGGCACCGGGGAGCTGTTTTTT.

This clonotype was counted at least ten times. This chain joins TRBV12-3 or TRBV12-4 and TRBJ2-1; D is possibly TRBD1 or TRBD2 (6 bases each). V was clipped by 3 bases and J by 4 bases, with 13 bases between them. The CDR3 length is 15 residues. The CDR3 nucleotides read TGTGCCAGCAGTTTGGTAGGGGGGACGTACAATGAGCAGTTCTTC. Amino acid sequence: CASSLVGGTYNEQFF.

The genes are TRBV4-3 and TRBJ2-3, with D possibly being TRBD1 (6 bases). Per the germline V gene, CDR1 is LGHNA and CDR2 is YSLEER. The CDR3 is 17 residues long. Trimming stripped 1 base from V and 1 base from J, with 15 bases between. CDR3 nucleotides: TGCGCCAGCAGCCAAGGCGGATCAGGGGCCGGCACAGATACGCAGTATTTT. Translation: CASSQGGSGAGTDTQYF.

The chain joins TRBV14 to TRBJ2-4, with a possible D match to TRBD1 (6 bases). Trimming cost V 2 bases and J 0 bases, with 14 bases left between them. The germline CDR1 and CDR2 sequences are SGHDN and FVKESK. The CDR3 length is 17 residues. The CDR3 DNA is TGTGCCAGCAGCCAAACGACAGGAACTAGAGCCAAAAACATTCAGTACTTC. This gives the protein CASSQTTGTRAKNIQYF.